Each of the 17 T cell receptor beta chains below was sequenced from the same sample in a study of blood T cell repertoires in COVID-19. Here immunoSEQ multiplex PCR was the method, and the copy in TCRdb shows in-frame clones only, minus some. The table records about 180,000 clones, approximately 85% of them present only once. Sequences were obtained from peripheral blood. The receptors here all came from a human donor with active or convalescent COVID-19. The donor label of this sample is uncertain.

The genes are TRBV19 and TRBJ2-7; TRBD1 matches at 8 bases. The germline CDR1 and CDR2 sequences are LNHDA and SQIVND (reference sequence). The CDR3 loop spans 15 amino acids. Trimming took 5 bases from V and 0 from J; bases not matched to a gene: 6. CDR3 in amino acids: CASSFDRGRSYEQYF. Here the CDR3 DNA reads TGTGCCAGTAGTTTCGACAGGGGCCGCTCCTACGAGCAGTACTTC.

The CDR3 is CAISDPEDRGPGGEQYF. The CDR3 DNA reads TGTGCCATCAGTGATCCTGAAGACAGGGGCCCAGGTGGGGAGCAGTACTTC. V gene TRBV10-3 combines with J gene TRBJ2-7; 8 bases fit TRBD1. Germline lookup yields CDR1 ENHRY and CDR2 SYGVKD. V lost 3 bases to trimming and J lost 7 bases; unmatched junction nucleotides: 17. CDR3 length: 17 residues.

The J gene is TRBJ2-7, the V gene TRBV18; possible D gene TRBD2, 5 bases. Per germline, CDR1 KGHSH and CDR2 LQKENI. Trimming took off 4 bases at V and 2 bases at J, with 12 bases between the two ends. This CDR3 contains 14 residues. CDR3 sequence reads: CASSLSGVPYEQYF. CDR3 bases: TGTGCCAGCTCACTATCCGGGGTGCCCTACGAGCAGTACTTC.

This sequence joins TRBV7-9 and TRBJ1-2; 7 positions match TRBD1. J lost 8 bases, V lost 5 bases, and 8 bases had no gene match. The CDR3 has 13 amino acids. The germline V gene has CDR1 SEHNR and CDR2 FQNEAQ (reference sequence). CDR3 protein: CASSEMTGKGYTF. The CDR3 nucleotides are TGTGCCAGCAGCGAGATGACAGGGAAAGGCTACACCTTC.

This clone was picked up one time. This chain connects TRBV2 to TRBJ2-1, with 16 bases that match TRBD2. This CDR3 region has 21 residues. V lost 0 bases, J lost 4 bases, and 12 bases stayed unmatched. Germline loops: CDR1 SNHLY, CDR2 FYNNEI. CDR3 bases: TGTGCCAGCAGTGAAGCGGGAAGGGGACTAGCGGGGGGGACCCTATACAATGAGCAGTTCTTC. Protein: CASSEAGRGLAGGTLYNEQFF.

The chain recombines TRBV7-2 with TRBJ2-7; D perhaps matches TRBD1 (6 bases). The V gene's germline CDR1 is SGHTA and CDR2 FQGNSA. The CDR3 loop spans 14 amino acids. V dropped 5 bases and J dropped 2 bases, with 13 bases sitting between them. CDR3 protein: CASSPPGQPYEQYF. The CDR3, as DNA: TGTGCCAGCAGCCCACCGGGACAACCCTACGAGCAGTACTTC. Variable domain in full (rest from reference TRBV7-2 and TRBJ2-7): GAGVSQSPSNKVTEKGKDVELRCDPISGHTALYWYRQSLGQGLEFLIYFQGNSAPDKSGLPSDRFSAERTGGSVSTLTIQRTQQEDSAVYLCASSPPGQPYEQYFGPGTRLTVT.

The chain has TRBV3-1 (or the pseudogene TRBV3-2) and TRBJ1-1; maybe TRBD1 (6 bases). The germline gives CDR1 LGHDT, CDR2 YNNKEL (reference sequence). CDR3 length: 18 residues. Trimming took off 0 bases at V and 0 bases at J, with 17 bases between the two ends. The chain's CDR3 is CASSQEGQQGRVNTEAFF. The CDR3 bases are TGTGCCAGCAGCCAAGAGGGACAACAGGGCCGGGTGAACACTGAAGCTTTCTTT.

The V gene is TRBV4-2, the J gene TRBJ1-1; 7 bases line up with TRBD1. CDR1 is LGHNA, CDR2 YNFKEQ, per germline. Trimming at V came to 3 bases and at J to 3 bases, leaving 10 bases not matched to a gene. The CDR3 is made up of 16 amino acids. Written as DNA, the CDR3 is TGTGCCAGCAGCCAGGGTGCCACAGGGGATGACACTGAAGCTTTCTTT. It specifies CASSQGATGDDTEAFF.

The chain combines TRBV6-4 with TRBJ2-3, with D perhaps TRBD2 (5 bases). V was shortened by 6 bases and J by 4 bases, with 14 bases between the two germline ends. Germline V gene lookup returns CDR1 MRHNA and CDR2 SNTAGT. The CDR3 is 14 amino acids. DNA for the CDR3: TGTGCCAGCAGCCACCGGTCCGGGGCAGATACGCAGTATTTT. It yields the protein CASSHRSGADTQYF.

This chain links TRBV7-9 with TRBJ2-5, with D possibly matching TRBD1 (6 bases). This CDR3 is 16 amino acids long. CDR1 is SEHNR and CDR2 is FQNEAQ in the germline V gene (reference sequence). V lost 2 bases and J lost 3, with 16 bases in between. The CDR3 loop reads CASSLRLLTGKETQYF. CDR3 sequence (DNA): TGTGCCAGCAGCTTACGGCTACTGACAGGCAAAGAGACCCAGTACTTC.

The CDR3 here is CASSVSGVGQGASVDTEAFF. The CDR3 coding sequence is TGTGCCAGCTCAGTATCGGGGGTAGGACAGGGGGCTTCCGTCGACACTGAAGCTTTCTTT. The rearrangement links TRBV18 to TRBJ1-1; 11 bases are shared with TRBD1. V was clipped by 5 bases and J by 3 bases; unmatched bases: 20. The CDR3 is 20 residues long. CDR1 is KGHSH and CDR2 is LQKENI in the germline V gene. The full variable domain, rest sourced from reference TRBV18 and TRBJ1-1, is NAGVMQNPRHLVRRRGQEARLRCSPMKGHSHVYWYRQLPEEGLKFMVYLQKENIIDESGMPKERFSAEFPKEGPSILRIQQVVRGDSAAYFCASSVSGVGQGASVDTEAFFGQGTRLTVV.

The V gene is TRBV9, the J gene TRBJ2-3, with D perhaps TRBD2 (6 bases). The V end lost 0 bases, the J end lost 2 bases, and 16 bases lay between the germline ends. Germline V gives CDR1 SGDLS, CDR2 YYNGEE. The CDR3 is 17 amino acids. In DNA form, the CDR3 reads TGTGCCAGCAGCGTAGATGGAGGGAGCGAGATCACAGATACGCAGTATTTT. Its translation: CASSVDGGSEITDTQYF.

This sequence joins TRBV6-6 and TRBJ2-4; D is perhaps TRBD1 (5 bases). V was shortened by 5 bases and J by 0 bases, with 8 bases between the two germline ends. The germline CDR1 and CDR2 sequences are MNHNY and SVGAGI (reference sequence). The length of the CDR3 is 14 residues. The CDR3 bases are TGTGCCAGCAGTCCCAGGGTAGCCAAAAACATTCAGTACTTC. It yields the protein CASSPRVAKNIQYF.

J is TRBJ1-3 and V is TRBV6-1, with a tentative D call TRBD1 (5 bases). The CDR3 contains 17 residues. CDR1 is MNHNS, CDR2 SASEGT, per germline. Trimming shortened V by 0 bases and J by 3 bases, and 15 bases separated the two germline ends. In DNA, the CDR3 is TGTGCCAGCAGTGAAGCCCAGTGGGGCCACTATGGAAACACCATATATTTT. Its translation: CASSEAQWGHYGNTIYF.

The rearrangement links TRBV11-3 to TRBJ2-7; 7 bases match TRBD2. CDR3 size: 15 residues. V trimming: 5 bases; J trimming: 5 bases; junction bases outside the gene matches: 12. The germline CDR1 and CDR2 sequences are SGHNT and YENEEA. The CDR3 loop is CASSQVAGDVNEQYF. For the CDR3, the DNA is TGTGCCAGCAGCCAGGTGGCGGGAGACGTGAACGAGCAGTACTTC. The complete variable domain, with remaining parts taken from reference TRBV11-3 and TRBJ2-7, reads EAGVVQSPRYKIIEKKQPVAFWCNPISGHNTLYWYLQNLGQGPELLIRYENEEAVDDSQLPKDRFSAERLKGVDSTLKIQPAELGDSAVYLCASSQVAGDVNEQYFGPGTRLTVT.

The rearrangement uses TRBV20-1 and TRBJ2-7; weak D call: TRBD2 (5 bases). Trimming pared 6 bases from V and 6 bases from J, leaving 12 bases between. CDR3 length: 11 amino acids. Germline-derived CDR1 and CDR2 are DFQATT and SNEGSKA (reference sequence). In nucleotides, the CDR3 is TGCAGTGCGTTAGAGGGCGGCGAGCAGTACTTC. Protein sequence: CSALEGGEQYF.

CDR3 sequence: CASSSRQGKNTEAFF. CDR3 DNA: TGTGCCAGCAGCTCCCGACAGGGGAAGAACACTGAAGCTTTCTTT. The chain couples TRBV7-6 to TRBJ1-1; TRBD1 matches 8 bases. The germline CDR1 and CDR2 sequences are SGHVS and FNYEAQ. The CDR3 contains 15 residues. Unmatched junction bases numbered 5, after V lost 4 bases and J lost 1 base. The variable domain in full, with the rest retrieved from reference TRBV7-6 and TRBJ1-1, is GAGVSQSPRYKVTKRGQDVALRCDPISGHVSLYWYRQALGQGPEFLTYFNYEAQQDKSGLPNDRFSAERPEGSISTLTIQRTEQRDSAMYRCASSSRQGKNTEAFFGQGTRLTVV.